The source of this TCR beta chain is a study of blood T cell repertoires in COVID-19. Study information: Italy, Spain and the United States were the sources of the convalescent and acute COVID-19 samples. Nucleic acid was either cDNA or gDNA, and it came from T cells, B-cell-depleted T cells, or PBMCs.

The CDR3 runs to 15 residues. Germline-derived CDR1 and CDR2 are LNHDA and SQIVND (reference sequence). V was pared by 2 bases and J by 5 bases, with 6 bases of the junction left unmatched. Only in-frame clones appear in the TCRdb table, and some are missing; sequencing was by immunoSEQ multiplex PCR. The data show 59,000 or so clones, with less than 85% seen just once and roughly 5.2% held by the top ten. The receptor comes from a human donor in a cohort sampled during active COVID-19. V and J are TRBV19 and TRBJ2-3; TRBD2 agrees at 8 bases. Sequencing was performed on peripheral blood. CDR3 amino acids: CASSIRRGGLDTQYF. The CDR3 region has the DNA TGTGCCAGTAGTATACGACGGGGGGGCTTAGATACGCAGTATTTT.